This T cell receptor (beta chain) was retrieved from a study of blood T cell repertoires in COVID-19. Sequencing was performed with immunoSEQ multiplex PCR; in TCRdb, only in-frame clones are kept and a portion is missing. This table holds 150,000 to 200,000 clones, about 89% found once. The CDR3 totals 14 residues. The V gene end was trimmed by 3 bases and the J gene end by 4 bases; junction bases not matched to a gene: 4. Per the germline V gene, CDR1 is SGHTA and CDR2 is FQGNSA. The V call is TRBV7-2, the J call TRBJ1-1; 8 nucleotides line up with TRBD1. The receptor comes from a man in his sixties or seventies with acute or convalescent COVID-19. The specimen was peripheral blood. DNA of the CDR3: TGTGCCAGCAGCTTCCGGGACAGGATCACTGAAGCTTTCTTT. This encodes CASSFRDRITEAFF.